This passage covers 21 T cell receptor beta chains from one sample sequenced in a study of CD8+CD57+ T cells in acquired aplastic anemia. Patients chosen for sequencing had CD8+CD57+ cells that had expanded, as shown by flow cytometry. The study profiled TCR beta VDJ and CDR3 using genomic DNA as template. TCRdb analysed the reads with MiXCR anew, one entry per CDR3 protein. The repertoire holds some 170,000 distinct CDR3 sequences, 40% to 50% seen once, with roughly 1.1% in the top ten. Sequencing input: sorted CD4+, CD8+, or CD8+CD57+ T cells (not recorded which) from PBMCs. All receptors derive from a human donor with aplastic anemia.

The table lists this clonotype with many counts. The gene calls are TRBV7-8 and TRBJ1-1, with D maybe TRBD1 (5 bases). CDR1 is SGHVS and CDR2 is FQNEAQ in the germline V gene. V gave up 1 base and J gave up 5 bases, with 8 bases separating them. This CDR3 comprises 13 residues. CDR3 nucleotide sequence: TGTGCCAGCAGCTTAGAGGGGTTTACTGAAGCTTTCTTT. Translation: CASSLEGFTEAFF.

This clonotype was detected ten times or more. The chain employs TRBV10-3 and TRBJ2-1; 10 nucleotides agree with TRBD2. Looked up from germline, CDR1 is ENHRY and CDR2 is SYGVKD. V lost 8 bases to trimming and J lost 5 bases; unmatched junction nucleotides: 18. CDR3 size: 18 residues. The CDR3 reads CAIAPLGGKRGGHNEQFF. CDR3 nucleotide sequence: TGTGCCATCGCTCCCCTGGGTGGTAAGCGGGGGGGCCACAATGAGCAGTTCTTC.

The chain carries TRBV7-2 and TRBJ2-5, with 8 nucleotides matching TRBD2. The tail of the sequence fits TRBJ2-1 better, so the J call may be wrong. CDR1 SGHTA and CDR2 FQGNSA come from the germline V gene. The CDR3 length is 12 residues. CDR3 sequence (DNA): TGTGCCAGCAGCTATGGCGGGGGGGAGCAGTTCTTC. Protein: CASSYGGGEQFF.

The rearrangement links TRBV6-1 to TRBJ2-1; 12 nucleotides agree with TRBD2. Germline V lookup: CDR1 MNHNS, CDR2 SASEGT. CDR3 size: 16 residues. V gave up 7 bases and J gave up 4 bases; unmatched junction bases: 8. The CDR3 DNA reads TGTGCCAGCACCTTGACTCTAGCGGGGGGGTACAATGAGCAGTTCTTC. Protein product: CASTLTLAGGYNEQFF.

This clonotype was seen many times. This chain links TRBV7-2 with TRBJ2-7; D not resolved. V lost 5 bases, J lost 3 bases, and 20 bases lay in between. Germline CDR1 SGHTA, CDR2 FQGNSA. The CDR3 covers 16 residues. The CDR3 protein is CASSIMPPPSLYEQYF. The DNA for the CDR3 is TGTGCCAGCAGCATTATGCCTCCGCCTAGTCTCTACGAGCAGTACTTC.

The CDR3, as DNA: TGTGCCAGCAAGACTTCAGCAAGCACTGAAGCTTTCTTT. This translates into CASKTSASTEAFF. The chain couples TRBV19 to TRBJ1-1; D not certain. CDR1 is LNHDA and CDR2 is SQIVND in the germline V gene (reference sequence). The CDR3 is 13 residues long. With 9 bases removed from V and 4 bases from J, the gap between germline ends came to 15 bases.

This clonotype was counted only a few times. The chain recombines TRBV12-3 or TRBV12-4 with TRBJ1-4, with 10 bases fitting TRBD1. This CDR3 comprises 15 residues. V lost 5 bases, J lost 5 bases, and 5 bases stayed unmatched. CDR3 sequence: CASSPRTGGNEKLFF. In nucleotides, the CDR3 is TGTGCCAGCAGTCCCCGGACAGGGGGAAATGAAAAACTGTTTTTT.

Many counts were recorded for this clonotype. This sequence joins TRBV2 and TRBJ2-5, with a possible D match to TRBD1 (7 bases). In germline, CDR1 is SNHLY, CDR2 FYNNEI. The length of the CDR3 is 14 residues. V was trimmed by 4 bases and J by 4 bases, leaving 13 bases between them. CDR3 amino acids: CASSVQGGGETQYF. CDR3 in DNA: TGTGCCAGCAGTGTGCAGGGGGGAGGAGAGACCCAGTACTTC.

CDR3 nucleotide sequence: TGTGCCAGTAGTATCATAGCGGGACCCTACGAGCAGTACTTC. The encoded protein is CASSIIAGPYEQYF. The V gene is TRBV19, the J gene TRBJ2-7, with 8 nucleotides matching TRBD2. Looked up from germline, CDR1 is LNHDA and CDR2 is SQIVND (reference sequence). The CDR3 contains 14 residues. V trimming: 3 bases; J trimming: 2 bases; junction bases outside the gene matches: 3.

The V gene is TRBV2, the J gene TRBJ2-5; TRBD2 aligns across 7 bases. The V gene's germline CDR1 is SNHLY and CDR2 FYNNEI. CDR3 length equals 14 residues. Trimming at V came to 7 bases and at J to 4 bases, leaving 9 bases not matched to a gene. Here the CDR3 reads CASTLPGRGETQYF. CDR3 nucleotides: TGTGCCAGCACCCTCCCGGGGAGGGGAGAGACCCAGTACTTC.

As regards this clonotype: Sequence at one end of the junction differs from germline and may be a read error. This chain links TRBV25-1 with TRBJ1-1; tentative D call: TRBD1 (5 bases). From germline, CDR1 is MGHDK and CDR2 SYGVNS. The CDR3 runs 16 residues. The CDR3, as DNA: TGTGCCAGCAGTGAATTGTCAGCTCAGGGAAACACTGAAGCTTTATTT. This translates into CASSELSAQGNTEALF.

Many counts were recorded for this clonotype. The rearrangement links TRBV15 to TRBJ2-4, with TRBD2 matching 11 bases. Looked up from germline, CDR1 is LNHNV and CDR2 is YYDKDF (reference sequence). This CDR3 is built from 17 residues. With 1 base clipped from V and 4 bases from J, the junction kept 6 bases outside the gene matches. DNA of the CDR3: TGTGCCACCAGCAGAGGCGTTCTAGCGGGGGGTAAAAACATTCAGTACTTC. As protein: CATSRGVLAGGKNIQYF.

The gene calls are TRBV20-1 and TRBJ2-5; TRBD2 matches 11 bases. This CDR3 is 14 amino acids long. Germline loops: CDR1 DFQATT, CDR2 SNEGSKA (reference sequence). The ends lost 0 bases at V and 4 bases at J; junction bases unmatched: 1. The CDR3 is CSARDGTSGETQYF. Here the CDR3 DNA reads TGCAGTGCTAGAGACGGGACTAGCGGAGAGACCCAGTACTTC.

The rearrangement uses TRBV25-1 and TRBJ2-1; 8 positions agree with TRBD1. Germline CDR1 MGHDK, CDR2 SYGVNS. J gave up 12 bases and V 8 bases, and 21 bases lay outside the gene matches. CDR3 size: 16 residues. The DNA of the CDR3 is TGTGCCAGCTCACCAGGAGGACAGGGTTTGAGTGAGGGGCAGTTCTTC. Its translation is CASSPGGQGLSEGQFF.

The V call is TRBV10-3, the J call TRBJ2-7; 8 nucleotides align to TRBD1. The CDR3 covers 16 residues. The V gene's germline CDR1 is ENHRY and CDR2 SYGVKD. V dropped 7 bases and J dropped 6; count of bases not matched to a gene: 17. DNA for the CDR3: TGTGCCATCACCGAGGACAGGGCAGGGATGTCAGGCGAGCAGTACTTC. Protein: CAITEDRAGMSGEQYF.

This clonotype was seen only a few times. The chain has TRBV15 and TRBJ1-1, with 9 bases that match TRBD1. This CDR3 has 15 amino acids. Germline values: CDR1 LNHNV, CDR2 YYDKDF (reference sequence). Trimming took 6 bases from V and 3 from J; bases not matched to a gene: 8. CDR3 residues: CATSDSRQGDTEAFF. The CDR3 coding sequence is TGTGCCACCAGTGATTCGAGACAGGGGGACACTGAAGCTTTCTTT.

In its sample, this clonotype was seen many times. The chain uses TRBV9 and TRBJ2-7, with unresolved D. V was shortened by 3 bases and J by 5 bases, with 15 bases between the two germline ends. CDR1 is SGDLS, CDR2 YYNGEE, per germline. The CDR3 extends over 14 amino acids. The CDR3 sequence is CASSASPLPDEQYF. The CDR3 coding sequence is TGTGCCAGCAGCGCGTCCCCCTTACCGGACGAGCAGTACTTC.

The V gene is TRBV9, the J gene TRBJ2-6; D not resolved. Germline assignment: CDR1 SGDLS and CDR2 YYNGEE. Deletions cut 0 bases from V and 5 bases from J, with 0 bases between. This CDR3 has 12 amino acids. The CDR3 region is CASSVGANVLTF. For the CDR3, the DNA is TGTGCCAGCAGCGTAGGGGCCAACGTCCTGACTTTC.

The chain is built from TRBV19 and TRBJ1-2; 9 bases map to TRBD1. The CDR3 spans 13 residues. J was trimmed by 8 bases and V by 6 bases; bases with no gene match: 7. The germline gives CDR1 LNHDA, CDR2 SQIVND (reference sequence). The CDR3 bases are TGTGCCAGTAGGGACAGGGGACGCAACGGCTACACCTTC. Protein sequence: CASRDRGRNGYTF.

The CDR3 loop is CASSLPSGGALSTDTQYF. CDR3 in DNA: TGTGCCAGCAGCTTACCTAGCGGGGGGGCCCTTAGCACAGATACGCAGTATTTT. This chain uses TRBV11-2 with TRBJ2-3, with 12 bases identical to TRBD2. V trimming: 2 bases; J trimming: 0 bases; junction bases outside the gene matches: 6. This CDR3 has 18 amino acids. CDR1 is SGHAT and CDR2 is FQNNGV in the germline V gene.

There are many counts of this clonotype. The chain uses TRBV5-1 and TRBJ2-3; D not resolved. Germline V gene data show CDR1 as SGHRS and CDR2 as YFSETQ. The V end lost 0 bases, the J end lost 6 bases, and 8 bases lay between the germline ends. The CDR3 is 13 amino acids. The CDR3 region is CASSLEGWDTQYF. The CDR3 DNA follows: TGCGCCAGCAGCTTGGAAGGGTGGGATACGCAGTATTTT. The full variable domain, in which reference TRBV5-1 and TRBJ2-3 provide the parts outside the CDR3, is KAGVTQTPRYLIKTRGQQVTLSCSPISGHRSVSWYQQTPGQGLQFLFEYFSETQRNKGNFPGRFSGRQFSNSRSEMNVSTLELGDSALYLCASSLEGWDTQYFGPGTRLTVL.